This T cell receptor (beta chain) emerged from a study of beta chain features in type 1 diabetes. Notes on the study in general: Researchers report that Type 1 diabetes patients had moderately but significantly shorter TCRB CDR3s across all four CD4+ subsets. The cDNA sequencing approach could over-represent high-TCR-expressing cells. A greater similarity of naive, central memory and Treg TCRB repertoires was seen among patients than among healthy donors.

Points on this clone: The antigen is undetermined. Other DNA sequences in the sample encode the same CDR3.

V was shortened by 3 bases and J by 4 bases, with 10 bases between the two germline ends. Germline V gene data show CDR1 as GTSNPN and CDR2 as SVGIG (reference sequence). The length of the CDR3 is 12 residues. Expressed TCRB transcripts got sequenced, as all isolated RNA was reverse transcribed. Profiled with immunoSEQ multiplex PCR; TCRdb holds only in-frame clones, not every one. The table lists about 270,000 clones, approximately 15% of them singletons, with 0.017% in the top ten. This rearrangement joins TRBV30 to TRBJ2-7; D is uncertain. The receptor was isolated from a man aged 25-45 years with type 1 diabetes. Sequencing was performed on naive CD4+ T cells from blood. The DNA of the CDR3 is TGTGCCTGGAGCGGCGGCACATACGAGCAGTACTTC. Amino acids: CAWSGGTYEQYF.